The 12 T cell receptor beta chains in this list originate from one sample, sequenced in a study of early T cells in non-severe SARS-CoV-2 infection. TCRdb reanalysed the 5' RACE reads using MiXCR and keeps one entry per CDR3 protein. Of under 70,000 distinct CDR3 sequences listed, just under 5% are singletons. Input material: whole blood. The source of these receptors is an adult who was a healthcare worker with PCR-confirmed SARS-CoV-2 infection or an uninfected control (not recorded which).

This clonotype has a count of ten or more. The DNA for the CDR3 is TGTGCCAGCAGTGAACGTTCAGATACGCAGTATTTT. Its protein is CASSERSDTQYF. The J gene is TRBJ2-3, the V gene TRBV6-1; D unclear. Germline values: CDR1 MNHNS, CDR2 SASEGT. Trimming took 2 bases from V and 4 from J, leaving 4 bases between them. The CDR3 extends over 12 amino acids.

This clonotype has at least ten counts. This chain links TRBV24-1 with TRBJ1-1, with D possibly being TRBD1 (5 bases). The CDR3 sequence is 13 residues long. From germline, CDR1 is KGHDR and CDR2 SFDVKD. Trimming took 1 base from V and 6 from J, leaving 8 bases between them. CDR3 sequence reads: CATSDLWGPEAFF. Written as DNA, the CDR3 is TGTGCCACCAGTGATTTATGGGGCCCTGAAGCTTTCTTT.

The chain links TRBV18 to TRBJ1-6; D is unclear. The CDR3 has 15 residues. Trimming stripped 3 bases from V and 8 bases from J, with 14 bases between. Germline values: CDR1 KGHSH, CDR2 LQKENI. CDR3 in amino acids: CASSPSVVEDSPLHF. The CDR3 DNA is TGTGCCAGCTCACCGTCTGTGGTGGAGGATTCACCCCTCCACTTT. Supplemented by reference TRBV18 and TRBJ1-6, the full variable domain reads NAGVMQNPRHLVRRRGQEARLRCSPMKGHSHVYWYRQLPEEGLKFMVYLQKENIIDESGMPKERFSAEFPKEGPSILRIQQVVRGDSAAYFCASSPSVVEDSPLHFGNGTRLTVT.

There are a few counts of this clonotype. This chain links TRBV7-9 with TRBJ2-7; the D gene is possibly TRBD2 (6 bases). Trimming removed 1 base at V and 6 bases at J, with 13 bases between. Germline V CDR1 and CDR2: SEHNR, FQNEAQ (reference sequence). The CDR3 consists of 14 residues. The CDR3: CASSLEGREVEQYF. The CDR3 DNA sequence: TGTGCCAGCAGCTTAGAAGGCAGGGAGGTCGAGCAGTACTTC.

This clonotype was counted many times. The genes are TRBV9 and TRBJ2-1, with no clear D. CDR3 length equals 12 residues. Germline CDR1 reads SGDLS; CDR2 reads YYNGEE. The V end was cut by 0 bases, the J end by 7 bases, with 5 bases between. CDR3 bases: TGTGCCAGCAGCGTAGGGGTGAATGAGCAGTTCTTC. This encodes CASSVGVNEQFF.

As for this clonotype: A read error may be the cause here, since a much bigger clone is one base away. CDR3 bases: TGTGCCAGCTCACCACGTGCTGGGGCCTCCTACAATGAGCAGCTCTTC. Amino acids: CASSPRAGASYNEQLF. The chain is built from TRBV18 and TRBJ2-1, with D perhaps matching TRBD1 (5 bases). CDR1 is KGHSH, CDR2 LQKENI, per germline. This CDR3 region has 16 residues.

The sample holds many counts of this clonotype. The V call is TRBV6-2 or TRBV6-3, the J call TRBJ2-1, with 8 bases fitting TRBD2. The germline V gene encodes CDR1 MNHEY and CDR2 SVGEGT. This CDR3 is 14 amino acids long. V was clipped by 8 bases and J by 7 bases; unmatched bases: 10. The CDR3 protein is CASRLAGSRNEQFF. In DNA form, the CDR3 reads TGTGCCAGCCGGCTAGCGGGTTCAAGGAATGAGCAGTTCTTC.

This clonotype was detected ten times or more. The chain uses TRBV5-1 and TRBJ2-7, with D perhaps assigned TRBD1 or TRBD2 (5 bases each). Germline V gene lookup returns CDR1 SGHRS and CDR2 YFSETQ. This CDR3 spans 15 amino acids. V lost 3 bases, J lost 2 bases, and 15 bases lay in between. The CDR3: CASSYDGTETYEQYF. DNA for the CDR3: TGCGCCAGCAGCTACGACGGGACGGAGACCTACGAGCAGTACTTC.

This clonotype has ten or more counts. This chain connects TRBV28 to TRBJ2-3, with a weak D call TRBD1 (6 bases). Germline CDR1 is MDHEN and CDR2 is SYDVKM. This CDR3 has 14 amino acids. Trimming pared 3 bases from V and 5 bases from J, leaving 12 bases between. CDR3 nucleotide sequence: TGTGCCAGCAGTTTCCACGGGACACAAGATACGCAGTATTTT. It translates to CASSFHGTQDTQYF.

This clonotype has ten or more counts. The rearrangement uses TRBV12-3 or TRBV12-4 and TRBJ1-1; TRBD1 might be the D (6 bases). The V gene lost 11 bases and the J gene lost 0 bases, with 10 bases spanning the gap. This CDR3 spans 12 amino acids. This chain's CDR3 is CAAGALNTEAFF. As DNA, the CDR3 is TGTGCCGCAGGGGCACTGAACACTGAAGCTTTCTTT.

This clonotype was picked up many times. This chain connects TRBV28 to TRBJ2-1, with D possibly matching TRBD2 (7 bases). The CDR3 is made up of 14 amino acids. Germline-derived CDR1 and CDR2 are MDHEN and SYDVKM. Trimming shortened V by 5 bases and J by 8 bases, and 16 bases separated the two germline ends. The CDR3 loop is CASSRKQGGDEQFF. The CDR3 DNA reads as TGTGCCAGCAGTCGAAAACAGGGAGGGGATGAGCAGTTCTTC.

This clonotype showed up many times. The rearrangement joins TRBV9 to TRBJ2-6, with D unresolved. The CDR3 length is 15 residues. Trimming shortened V by 1 base and J by 3 bases, and 8 bases separated the two germline ends. Germline V gives CDR1 SGDLS, CDR2 YYNGEE. The CDR3 region has the DNA TGTGCCAGCAGCGTAAACCCCCTTGGGGCCAACGTCCTGACTTTC. Residues: CASSVNPLGANVLTF.